This record covers a single TCR beta chain. Profiling relied on immunoSEQ multiplex PCR, and the TCRdb table lists in-frame clones only, not all of them. The sample includes under 70,000 clones, roughly nine tenths of them seen just once. The sample originates from a study of technical replicates of blood from four donors. This clonotype originated in a human donor in good health. Some clones in this sample may be carry-over from other donors' samples. Source material: PBMCs.

CDR3 coding DNA: TGCGCCAGCAGTCTAGATAGCGGGGGGACTCGGGAGACCCAGTACTTC. Translation: CASSLDSGGTRETQYF. The chain links TRBV5-1 to TRBJ2-5; 10 bases are a match to TRBD2. CDR3 length: 16 residues. Trimming cost V 5 bases and J 5 bases; bases outside gene matches: 12. CDR1 SGHRS and CDR2 YFSETQ come from the germline V gene.